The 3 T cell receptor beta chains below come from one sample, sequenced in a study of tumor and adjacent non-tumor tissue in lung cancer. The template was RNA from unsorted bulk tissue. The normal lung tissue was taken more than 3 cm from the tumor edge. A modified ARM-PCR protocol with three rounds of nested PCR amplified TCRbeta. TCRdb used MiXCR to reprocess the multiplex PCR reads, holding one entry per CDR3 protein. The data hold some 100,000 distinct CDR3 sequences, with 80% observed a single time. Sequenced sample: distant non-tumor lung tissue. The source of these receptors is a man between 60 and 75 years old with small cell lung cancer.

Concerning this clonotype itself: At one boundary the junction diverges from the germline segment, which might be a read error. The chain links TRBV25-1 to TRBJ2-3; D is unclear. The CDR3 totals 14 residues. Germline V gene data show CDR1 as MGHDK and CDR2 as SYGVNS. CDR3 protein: CASNEFGPADTQYF. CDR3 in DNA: TGTGCCAGCAATGAATTTGGCCCTGCAGATACGCAGTATTTT. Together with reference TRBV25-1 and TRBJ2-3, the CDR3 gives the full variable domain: EADIYQTPRYLVIGTGKKITLECSQTMGHDKMYWYQQDPGMELHLIHYSYGVNSTEKGDLSSESTVSRIRTEHFPLTLESARPSHTSQYLCASNEFGPADTQYFGPGTRLTVL.

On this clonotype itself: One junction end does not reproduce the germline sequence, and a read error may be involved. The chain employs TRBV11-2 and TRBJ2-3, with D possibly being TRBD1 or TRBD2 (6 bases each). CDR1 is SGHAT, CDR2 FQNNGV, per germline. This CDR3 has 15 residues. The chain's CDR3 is CVSSSGGIAGHMQYF. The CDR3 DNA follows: TGTGTCAGCAGTTCCGGAGGGATTGCGGGACATATGCAGTATTTT.

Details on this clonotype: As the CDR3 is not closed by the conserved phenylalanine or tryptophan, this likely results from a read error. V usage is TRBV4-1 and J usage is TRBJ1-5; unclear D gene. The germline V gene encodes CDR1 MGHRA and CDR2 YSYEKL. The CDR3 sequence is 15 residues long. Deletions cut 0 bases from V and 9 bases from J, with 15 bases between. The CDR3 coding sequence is TGCGCCAGCAGCCAAGAGGAAACACGTGTTCGGCCCCAGCATTCT. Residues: CASSQEETRVRPQHS.